The entry that follows covers one T cell receptor (beta chain) sequence. Its antigen is as yet unknown. A read error may produce the germline difference seen at one junction end. TCRdb reprocessed the 5' RACE reads with MiXCR, giving one entry per CDR3 protein. The data contain some 80,000 distinct CDR3 sequences, around 4.5% of them seen just once; the ten biggest clones take up less than 7.5%. The CDR3 consists of 15 residues. As to time point: longitudinal time-point 3. This sample stems from a study of neurological immune-mediated disorders. General study points: Multiple sclerosis was found to have the least TCR clonal expansion, below healthy controls, and HTLV-1-associated myelopathy the most. There was no clinical or MRI feature that was associated with the multiple sclerosis repertoire cluster. No CDR3 amino acid sequences recurred among expanded clones across subjects, suggesting private repertoires in all groups.

V and J are TRBV12-3 or TRBV12-4 and TRBJ2-5; tentatively, D is TRBD1 or TRBD2 (5 bases each). The sequencing input was PBMCs. The origin of this receptor is a woman between 55 and 75 years old with multiple sclerosis. CDR3 in DNA: TGTGACAGCAGTTATCTTAGGGACGGTTGGGAGACCCGGTACTTC. Amino acid sequence: CDSSYLRDGWETRYF.